Each of the 32 T cell receptor beta chains below was sequenced from the same sample in a study of OX40 agonist ivuxolimab in advanced cancers. Assay: immunoSEQ multiplex PCR; the TCRdb copy retains only in-frame clones and omits some. The sample holds about 59,000 clones; 80% to 95% are singletons and the top ten take about a quarter. The input for sequencing was CD4+ or CD8+ T cells sorted from blood, taken in a trial of the OX40 agonist ivuxolimab. The receptors come from an adult with an advanced solid tumor such as melanoma, head and neck, liver or kidney cancer.

The chain couples TRBV6-5 to TRBJ2-1; tentative D call: TRBD2 (6 bases). Germline V gives CDR1 MNHEY, CDR2 SVGAGI. This CDR3 is built from 15 residues. V was cut by 6 bases and J by 0 bases, with 12 bases left in between. The CDR3 loop is CASRQDGSSYNEQFF. DNA for the CDR3: TGTGCCAGCAGACAAGACGGGAGCTCCTACAATGAGCAGTTCTTC.

This chain links TRBV19 with TRBJ1-4; TRBD1 aligns across 7 bases. Unmatched junction bases numbered 7, after V lost 5 bases and J lost 4 bases. This CDR3 has 15 residues. Per the germline V gene, CDR1 is LNHDA and CDR2 is SQIVND (reference sequence). For the CDR3, the DNA is TGTGCCAGTAGTTCACGACAGGGCGGTAATGAAAAACTGTTTTTT. Its protein product is CASSSRQGGNEKLFF.

The chain links TRBV7-9 to TRBJ1-1; D is perhaps TRBD1 (6 bases). This CDR3 comprises 14 residues. The ends were cut back, 1 base at V and 4 bases at J, with 10 bases in the middle. Germline CDR1 SEHNR, CDR2 FQNEAQ (reference sequence). CDR3 sequence (DNA): TGTGCCAGCAGCTTAGGAACAGGGAGCACTGAAGCTTTCTTT. Its protein is CASSLGTGSTEAFF.

The CDR3 reads CASSLSPGAYNEQFF. For the CDR3, the DNA is TGTGCCAGCAGCTTGAGTCCGGGAGCCTACAATGAGCAGTTCTTC. The gene calls are TRBV7-6 and TRBJ2-1; D may be TRBD2 (6 bases). Germline V gene sequence: CDR1 SGHVS, CDR2 FNYEAQ. Trimming shortened V by 3 bases and J by 2 bases, and 11 bases separated the two germline ends. CDR3 length equals 15 residues.

V is TRBV7-9 and J is TRBJ2-4; D call uncertain. The CDR3 has 16 amino acids. Per germline, CDR1 SEHNR and CDR2 FQNEAQ (reference sequence). V was cut by 5 bases and J by 3 bases, with 17 bases left in between. CDR3 amino acids: CASSIDSRRGKNIQYF. In DNA form, the CDR3 reads TGTGCCAGCAGCATAGATTCCCGACGTGGCAAAAACATTCAGTACTTC. Combining the CDR3 with reference TRBV7-9 and TRBJ2-4 gives the whole variable domain DTGVSQNPRHKITKRGQNVTFRCDPISEHNRLYWYRQTLGQGPEFLTYFQNEAQLEKSRLLSDRFSAERPKGSFSTLEIQRTEQGDSAMYLCASSIDSRRGKNIQYFGAGTRLSVL.

The CDR3 DNA follows: TGTGCCAGCAGCTTAGAGGGCAATGAGCAGTTCTTC. Translated: CASSLEGNEQFF. The V gene is TRBV7-9, the J gene TRBJ2-1; D call uncertain. The CDR3 loop spans 12 amino acids. Trimming stripped 1 base from V and 6 bases from J, with 4 bases between. Germline V gene sequence: CDR1 SEHNR, CDR2 FQNEAQ (reference sequence).

This rearrangement joins TRBV5-1 to TRBJ2-1; D possibly corresponds to TRBD2 (6 bases). The germline V and J ends were trimmed by 4 bases and 6 bases, with 14 bases remaining between them. Germline CDR1 is SGHRS and CDR2 is YFSETQ. The CDR3 is 14 residues long. CDR3 DNA sequence: TGCGCCAGCAGCACGGGGGTTTCCGGCAATGAGCAGTTCTTC. It is translated as CASSTGVSGNEQFF.

V and J are TRBV27 and TRBJ2-7, with a tentative D call TRBD1 (6 bases). Germline V gives CDR1 MNHEY, CDR2 SMNVEV (reference sequence). The CDR3 totals 15 residues. V was clipped by 5 bases and J by 2 bases, with 16 bases between them. The CDR3, as DNA: TGTGCCAGCAGTCCCTCGACAGGATTCCCCTACGAGCAGTACTTC. Its translation is CASSPSTGFPYEQYF.

This chain uses TRBV13 with TRBJ1-4, with D uncertain. Trimming took off 0 bases at V and 8 bases at J, with 10 bases between the two ends. The CDR3 consists of 14 residues. Germline CDR1 and CDR2: PRHDT and FYEKMQ (reference sequence). CDR3 residues: CASSLGVMGEKLFF. The CDR3 DNA reads TGTGCCAGCAGCTTAGGCGTAATGGGGGAAAAACTGTTTTTT.

This rearrangement joins TRBV23-1 to TRBJ1-1; D uncertain. TRBV23-1 is an ORF, and what it does is uncertain. CDR3 size: 15 residues. V was clipped by 2 bases and J by 2 bases, with 12 bases between them. The CDR3, as DNA: TGCGCCAGCAGTCAAACCGGGAAAAACAACACTGAAGCTTTCTTT. This gives the protein CASSQTGKNNTEAFF.

The chain recombines TRBV6-9 with TRBJ2-3; 11 nucleotides agree with TRBD2. The CDR3 runs 15 residues. The junction had 2 bases not matched to a gene; V was cut back by 2 bases and J by 4 bases. Germline V CDR1 and CDR2: MNHGY, SVAAGI. CDR3: CASSYLGLAADTQYF. CDR3 DNA sequence: TGTGCCAGCAGTTATCTGGGACTAGCGGCAGATACGCAGTATTTT.

The V and J genes are TRBV28 and TRBJ1-6; D perhaps matches TRBD1 (6 bases). V gave up 3 bases and J gave up 4 bases, with 16 bases separating them. CDR1 MDHEN and CDR2 SYDVKM come from the germline V gene. The CDR3 length is 17 residues. CDR3 DNA sequence: TGTGCCAGCAGTTTCTCGGCCGCAGGGGCGTATAATTCACCCCTCCACTTT. It specifies CASSFSAAGAYNSPLHF.

The V gene is TRBV15, the J gene TRBJ1-5; 7 bases match TRBD1. With 3 bases clipped from V and 6 bases from J, the junction kept 8 bases outside the gene matches. The V gene's germline CDR1 is LNHNV and CDR2 YYDKDF (reference sequence). This CDR3 region has 15 residues. The CDR3 DNA reads as TGTGCCACCAGCAGTGTACAGGGGCGATTTCAGCCCCAGCATTTT. It is translated as CATSSVQGRFQPQHF.

The table lists this clone with a count of one. The CDR3 region is CAWKGGLSGFF. CDR3 bases: TGTGCCTGGAAGGGGGGCCTTAGTGGGTTCTTC. V is TRBV30 and J is TRBJ2-1; either TRBD1 or TRBD2 may supply D (6 bases each). Per the germline V gene, CDR1 is GTSNPN and CDR2 is SVGIG (reference sequence). V dropped 4 bases and J dropped 15 bases, with 16 bases sitting between them. This CDR3 has 11 residues.

Turning to this clone: The CDR3 ends on some other residue instead of the conserved phenylalanine or tryptophan, so this is likely a read error. The DNA is omitted, as the CDR3 cannot be located on it reliably, and the CDR3 follows TCRdb's listing. The chain recombines TRBV6-1 with TRBJ2-4; the table's D call, TRBD2, was not checked against the DNA. CDR1 MNHNS and CDR2 SASEGT come from the germline V gene. Including both end residues, the CDR3 is 13 amino acids long. CDR3 sequence: CASSEAGTSGSLV.

The chain employs TRBV7-3 and TRBJ1-5; 8 bases map to TRBD1. The CDR3 sequence is 18 residues long. Trimming took 1 base from V and 3 from J; bases not matched to a gene: 11. Germline V gene lookup returns CDR1 SGHTA and CDR2 FQGTGA. CDR3 coding DNA: TGTGCCAGCAGCTTAAGTGGGGACAGGTTAGGTCCCAATCAGCCCCAGCATTTT. This codes for CASSLSGDRLGPNQPQHF. Supplemented by reference TRBV7-3 and TRBJ1-5, the full variable domain reads GAGVSQTPSNKVTEKGKYVELRCDPISGHTALYWYRQSLGQGPEFLIYFQGTGAADDSGLPNDRFFAVRPEGSVSTLKIQRTERGDSAVYLCASSLSGDRLGPNQPQHFGDGTRLSIL.

With respect to this clone: One end of the junction does not line up with germline, which may come from a read error. This sequence joins TRBV7-7 and TRBJ2-7, with no clear D. Germline CDR1 reads SSHAT; CDR2 reads FNYEAQ (reference sequence). This CDR3 contains 13 residues. CDR3 loop: CASSFRVTGEQYF. The CDR3 DNA reads as TGTGCTAGCAGCTTTCGAGTGACTGGAGAGCAGTACTTC. The full variable domain, rest sourced from reference TRBV7-7 and TRBJ2-7, is GAGVSQSPRYKVTKRGQDVTLRCDPISSHATLYWYQQALGQGPEFLTYFNYEAQPDKSGLPSDRFSAERPEGSISTLTIQRTEQRDSAMYRCASSFRVTGEQYFGPGTRLTVT.

The chain uses TRBV30 and TRBJ2-1; a possible D gene is TRBD2 (5 bases). Trimming removed 5 bases at V and 12 bases at J, with 17 bases between. Germline CDR1 and CDR2: GTSNPN and SVGIG (reference sequence). The CDR3 is 12 amino acids. The CDR3 region has the DNA TGTGCCTGGGGGGAGACCCCCCACGTGCAGTTCTTC. It specifies CAWGETPHVQFF. Looking up the rest from reference TRBV30 and TRBJ2-1 gives the full variable domain: SQTIHQWPATLVQPVGSPLSLECTVEGTSNPNLYWYRQAAGRGLQLLFYSVGIGQISSEVPQNLSASRPQDRQFILSSKKLLLSDSGFYLCAWGETPHVQFFGPGTRLTVL.

V and J are TRBV7-8 and TRBJ1-5; D is perhaps TRBD1 (6 bases). V gave up 5 bases and J gave up 0 bases, with 32 bases separating them. CDR3 size: 22 residues. Germline-derived CDR1 and CDR2 are SGHVS and FQNEAQ. This CDR3 is CASSPSVAGTIFSGYSNQPQHF. The CDR3, as DNA: TGTGCCAGCAGCCCCTCGGTTGCAGGGACAATTTTCAGCGGTTATAGCAATCAGCCCCAGCATTTT.

The chain is built from TRBV5-3 and TRBJ2-1; no firm D call. TRBV5-3 carries the ORF label, with uncertain function. Trimming removed 4 bases at V and 0 bases at J, with 11 bases between. The CDR3 consists of 15 residues. The CDR3 region is CARSPGRFSYNEQFF. CDR3 sequence (DNA): TGTGCCAGAAGCCCCGGGCGGTTCTCCTACAATGAGCAGTTCTTC.

The chain uses TRBV28 and TRBJ1-6; D is ambiguous. CDR3 length equals 13 residues. The V gene lost 6 bases and the J gene lost 7 bases, with 10 bases spanning the gap. The germline V gene encodes CDR1 MDHEN and CDR2 SYDVKM. CDR3: CASSSPGNSPLHF. The CDR3 nucleotides are TGTGCCAGCAGCTCTCCGGGGAATTCACCCCTCCACTTT. Together with reference TRBV28 and TRBJ1-6, the CDR3 gives the full variable domain: DVKVTQSSRYLVKRTGEKVFLECVQDMDHENMFWYRQDPGLGLRLIYFSYDVKMKEKGDIPEGYSVSREKKERFSLILESASTNQTSMYLCASSSPGNSPLHFGNGTRLTVT.

This rearrangement joins TRBV6-5 to TRBJ1-2; 7 nucleotides line up with TRBD1. This CDR3 comprises 15 residues. The V gene end was trimmed by 7 bases and the J gene end by 1 base; junction bases not matched to a gene: 9. CDR1 and CDR2 from the germline V gene are MNHEY and SVGAGI. The CDR3 spells CASTVQTGNNYGYTF. The CDR3 DNA reads as TGTGCCAGCACCGTACAGACAGGGAATAACTATGGCTACACCTTC.

The J gene is TRBJ1-3, the V gene TRBV19; D remains unclear. The CDR3 sequence is 13 residues long. The germline V gene has CDR1 LNHDA and CDR2 SQIVND (reference sequence). V lost 10 bases, J lost 2 bases, and 12 bases lay in between. CDR3 residues: CAISKSAGNTIYF. CDR3 DNA sequence: TGTGCCATCTCGAAATCGGCTGGAAACACCATATATTTT.

V usage is TRBV19 and J usage is TRBJ2-1, with TRBD2 matching 8 bases. There are 12 residues in the CDR3. Germline assignment: CDR1 LNHDA and CDR2 SQIVND (reference sequence). V shed 6 bases, J shed 7 bases, and the junction held 2 bases outside the gene matches. The chain's CDR3 is CASSAGGNEQFF. The CDR3 nucleotides read TGTGCCAGTAGCGCGGGGGGTAATGAGCAGTTCTTC. Complete variable domain (other parts from reference TRBV19 and TRBJ2-1): DGGITQSPKYLFRKEGQNVTLSCEQNLNHDAMYWYRQDPGQGLRLIYYSQIVNDFQKGDIAEGYSVSREKKESFPLTVTSAQKNPTAFYLCASSAGGNEQFFGPGTRLTVL.

CDR3 residues: CASSLELGGTTYEQYF. The CDR3 DNA sequence: TGTGCCAGCAGCTTAGAGCTCGGGGGGACGACCTACGAGCAGTACTTC. This chain joins TRBV11-2 and TRBJ2-7, with 7 bases that match TRBD2. Germline CDR1 is SGHAT and CDR2 is FQNNGV. The CDR3 contains 16 residues. After removal of 0 bases from V and 2 bases from J, the junction contained 7 bases not matched to a gene. Full variable domain (remainder filled in from reference TRBV11-2 and TRBJ2-7): EAGVAQSPRYKIIEKRQSVAFWCNPISGHATLYWYQQILGQGPKLLIQFQNNGVVDDSQLPKDRFSAERLKGVDSTLKIQPAKLEDSAVYLCASSLELGGTTYEQYFGPGTRLTVT.

The V gene is TRBV6-1, the J gene TRBJ1-5; D remains ambiguous. The CDR3 loop spans 12 amino acids. Germline CDR1 and CDR2: MNHNS and SASEGT. Trimming shortened V by 9 bases and J by 5 bases, and 11 bases separated the two germline ends. The CDR3 bases are TGTGCCAGTTCGGAAGGGTATCAGCCCCAGCATTTT. Residues: CASSEGYQPQHF.

This chain joins TRBV28 and TRBJ2-7, with a possible D match to TRBD2 (5 bases). CDR3 size: 15 residues. Trimming removed 3 bases at V and 5 bases at J, with 17 bases between. The V gene's germline CDR1 is MDHEN and CDR2 SYDVKM. The CDR3 region has the DNA TGTGCCAGCAGTTTTAGAGGGTCCGGCCTGGACGAGCAGTACTTC. As protein: CASSFRGSGLDEQYF. Full variable domain (missing parts from reference TRBV28 and TRBJ2-7): DVKVTQSSRYLVKRTGEKVFLECVQDMDHENMFWYRQDPGLGLRLIYFSYDVKMKEKGDIPEGYSVSREKKERFSLILESASTNQTSMYLCASSFRGSGLDEQYFGPGTRLTVT.

This clone was counted only a few times. The J gene is TRBJ2-7, the V gene TRBV10-3, with D unresolved. Germline CDR1 reads ENHRY; CDR2 reads SYGVKD. The CDR3 length is 12 residues. V gave up 0 bases and J gave up 5 bases, with 5 bases separating them. The CDR3 sequence is CAISESAHEQYV. The CDR3 DNA sequence: TGTGCCATCAGTGAGTCTGCCCACGAGCAGTACGTC.

CDR3 nucleotides: TGTGCCAGTAGCGGGACGGCCATCGAGCAGTACTTC. This sequence encodes CASSGTAIEQYF. The genes are TRBV19 and TRBJ2-7; D possibly uses TRBD1 or TRBD2 (5 bases each). V was cut by 6 bases and J by 6 bases, with 12 bases left in between. CDR1 and CDR2 from the germline V gene are LNHDA and SQIVND (reference sequence). The CDR3 is 12 amino acids.

J is TRBJ2-7 and V is TRBV28, with D possibly being TRBD2 (5 bases). Trimming pared 3 bases from V and 3 bases from J, leaving 9 bases between. CDR1 is MDHEN, CDR2 SYDVKM, per germline. The CDR3 length is 13 residues. The DNA of the CDR3 is TGTGCCAGCAGTTTGCGAGGGATCTACGAGCAGTACTTC. It codes for CASSLRGIYEQYF.

The gene calls are TRBV2 and TRBJ1-5, with 9 bases fitting TRBD1. With V trimmed by 3 bases and J by 6 bases, 3 bases remained unmatched. Per the germline V gene, CDR1 is SNHLY and CDR2 is FYNNEI. The CDR3 is 14 amino acids. As DNA, the CDR3 is TGTGCCAGCAGTGACGGACAGGGGCCTCAGCCCCAGCATTTT. This codes for CASSDGQGPQPQHF.

This rearrangement joins TRBV28 to TRBJ2-1; 9 bases fit TRBD2. The CDR3 covers 15 residues. The germline V gene has CDR1 MDHEN and CDR2 SYDVKM. Trimming removed 5 bases from V and 3 bases from J; junction bases left unmatched: 5. CDR3 sequence (DNA): TGTGCCAGCAGTCCGGCGGGGGGGATCTACAATGAGCAGTTCTTC. It translates to CASSPAGGIYNEQFF.